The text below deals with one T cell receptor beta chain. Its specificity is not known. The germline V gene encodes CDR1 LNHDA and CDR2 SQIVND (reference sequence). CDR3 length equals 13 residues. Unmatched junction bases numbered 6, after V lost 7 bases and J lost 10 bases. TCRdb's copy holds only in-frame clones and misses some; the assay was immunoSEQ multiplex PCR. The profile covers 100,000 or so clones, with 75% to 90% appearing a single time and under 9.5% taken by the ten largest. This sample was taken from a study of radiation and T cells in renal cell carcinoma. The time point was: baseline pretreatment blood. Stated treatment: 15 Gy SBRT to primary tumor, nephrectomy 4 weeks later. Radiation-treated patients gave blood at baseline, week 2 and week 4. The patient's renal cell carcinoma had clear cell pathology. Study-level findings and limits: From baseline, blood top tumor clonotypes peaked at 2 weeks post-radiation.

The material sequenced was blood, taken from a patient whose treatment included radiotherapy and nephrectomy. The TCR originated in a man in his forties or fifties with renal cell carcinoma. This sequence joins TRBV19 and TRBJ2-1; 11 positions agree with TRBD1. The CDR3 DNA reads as TGTGCCAGTAAGGACAGGGGGCGTCGCGAGCAGTTCTTC. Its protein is CASKDRGRREQFF.